These 21 T cell receptor beta chains originate from one sample sequenced in a study of T-cell memory formation after mild COVID-19. Each CDR3 protein is one row after TCRdb ran MiXCR on the 5' RACE reads. The table lists approximately 170,000 distinct CDR3 sequences, 10% to 15% of them singletons. Sequences were obtained from PBMCs or a T cell subset sorted from them (not recorded which). The receptors were sampled from a man in his late teens or twenties who had mild COVID-19 (a few samples of this study predate the infection). Cell type and time point are not known.

This clonotype was counted between two and nine times. The gene calls are TRBV19 and TRBJ2-2; no definite D call. CDR1 is LNHDA, CDR2 SQIVND, per germline (reference sequence). V was cut by 5 bases and J by 6 bases, with 7 bases left in between. The CDR3 loop spans 12 amino acids. CDR3 loop: CASSGPAGELFF. In DNA, the CDR3 is TGTGCCAGTAGTGGGCCCGCCGGGGAGCTGTTTTTT.

This clonotype was counted at least ten times. The chain has TRBV20-1 and TRBJ2-4, with 7 bases lining up with TRBD2. The CDR3 is 12 residues long. V was pared by 6 bases and J by 9 bases, with 8 bases of the junction left unmatched. Germline CDR1 DFQATT, CDR2 SNEGSKA (reference sequence). The CDR3 region is CSAATSAGIQYF. For the CDR3, the DNA is TGCAGTGCCGCAACTAGCGCGGGCATTCAGTACTTC.

This clonotype was counted at least ten times. As DNA, the CDR3 is TGTGCCAGCAGCTTGTGGGAAAGTGGCTACACCTTC. Encoded protein: CASSLWESGYTF. J is TRBJ1-2 and V is TRBV5-6; no definite D call. Trimming cost V 1 base and J 7 bases, with 8 bases left between them. The V gene's germline CDR1 is SGHDT and CDR2 YYEEEE. The CDR3 totals 12 residues.

This clonotype was seen repeatedly, ten times or more. V gene TRBV5-1 combines with J gene TRBJ2-7, with D maybe TRBD1 (6 bases). V was cut by 4 bases and J by 6 bases, with 14 bases left in between. This CDR3 is 13 amino acids long. CDR1 and CDR2 from the germline V gene are SGHRS and YFSETQ. The CDR3, as DNA: TGCGCCAGCAGCGTAAGACAGGTCCGCGAGCAGTACGTC. This sequence encodes CASSVRQVREQYV.

The chain has TRBV24-1 and TRBJ2-5; D is uncertain. The V end was cut by 7 bases, the J end by 1 base, with 12 bases between. CDR3 length: 14 amino acids. Germline V lookup: CDR1 KGHDR, CDR2 SFDVKD. As DNA, the CDR3 is TGTGCCACCAGCGCCGTAGGCGTCCAAGAGACCCAGTACTTC. Protein: CATSAVGVQETQYF.

The V call is TRBV7-2, the J call TRBJ1-2; a weak D match, TRBD1 (5 bases). Trimming cost V 4 bases and J 4 bases, with 10 bases left between them. This CDR3 is built from 13 residues. CDR1 is SGHTA, CDR2 FQGNSA, per germline. DNA for the CDR3: TGTGCCAGCAGCTCCGGGGGAGGCTATGGCTACACCTTC. This gives the protein CASSSGGGYGYTF.

V usage is TRBV10-1 and J usage is TRBJ2-1; perhaps TRBD1 as D (5 bases). V was shortened by 10 bases and J by 3 bases, with 10 bases between the two germline ends. The CDR3 length is 12 residues. Germline V gene data show CDR1 as WNHNN and CDR2 as SYGVQD (reference sequence). CDR3 sequence reads: CATATDYNEQFF. DNA of the CDR3: TGCGCCACCGCGACAGACTACAATGAGCAGTTCTTC.

The genes are TRBV29-1 and TRBJ2-5; D is ambiguous. Deletions cut 4 bases from V and 4 bases from J, with 13 bases between. The germline V gene encodes CDR1 SQVTM and CDR2 ANQGSEA. The CDR3 runs 13 residues. The CDR3 sequence: CSVVLQPLETQYF. Written as DNA, the CDR3 is TGCAGCGTTGTCTTACAGCCGCTAGAGACCCAGTACTTC.

This clonotype appeared a few times. V and J are TRBV4-3 and TRBJ2-3, with 8 bases identical to TRBD2. In germline, CDR1 is LGHNA, CDR2 YSLEER. CDR3 length equals 17 residues. The J segment lost 0 bases and the V segment lost 0 bases, leaving 5 bases of the junction unmatched. CDR3 protein: CASSQDGGGPSTDTQYF. The CDR3 nucleotides read TGCGCCAGCAGCCAAGATGGCGGGGGGCCGAGCACAGATACGCAGTATTTT.

This clonotype was counted a few times. CDR3 protein: CASRGRNYGYTF. The CDR3 bases are TGTGCCAGCAGGGGACGAAACTATGGCTACACCTTC. The rearrangement joins TRBV3-1 to TRBJ1-2; the D gene is possibly TRBD1 (5 bases). CDR1 and CDR2 from the germline V gene are LGHDT and YNNKEL (reference sequence). V gave up 6 bases and J gave up 2 bases, with 7 bases separating them. CDR3 size: 12 residues.

V usage is TRBV7-2 and J usage is TRBJ1-2; D might be TRBD1 (5 bases). In germline, CDR1 is SGHTA, CDR2 FQGNSA. V lost 5 bases and J 7 bases, leaving 17 bases between the germline ends. The CDR3 covers 14 residues. The DNA for the CDR3 is TGTGCCAGCAGCCCAGACGGGGGAAGGAGTGGCTACACCTTC. Its protein is CASSPDGGRSGYTF.

J is TRBJ2-2 and V is TRBV7-8; TRBD2 might be the D (5 bases). The length of the CDR3 is 15 residues. V was shortened by 6 bases and J by 1 base, with 12 bases between the two germline ends. Germline assignment: CDR1 SGHVS and CDR2 FQNEAQ. CDR3 DNA: TGTGCCAGCAGGGCTGGGAGAGGGAACACCGGGGAGCTGTTTTTT. This encodes CASRAGRGNTGELFF.

The chain recombines TRBV5-4 with TRBJ2-1; the match to TRBD1 covers 9 bases. The CDR3 consists of 13 residues. V was clipped by 4 bases and J by 8 bases; unmatched bases: 4. Germline V CDR1 and CDR2: SGHNT, YYREEE (reference sequence). Here the CDR3 DNA reads TGTGCCAGCAGCAAACAGGGGGCGGATGAGCAGTTCTTC. Translation: CASSKQGADEQFF.

CDR3 sequence: CASSPWALKGSEQYF. The CDR3 region has the DNA TGTGCCAGCAGCCCCTGGGCCCTTAAAGGGAGCGAGCAGTACTTC. V usage is TRBV5-4 and J usage is TRBJ2-7; D may be TRBD2 (5 bases). The germline V and J ends were trimmed by 4 bases and 6 bases, with 20 bases remaining between them. CDR1 SGHNT and CDR2 YYREEE come from the germline V gene (reference sequence). The CDR3 loop spans 15 amino acids.

This clonotype appeared a few times. The J gene is TRBJ1-1, the V gene TRBV7-2, with D maybe TRBD1 (6 bases). This CDR3 spans 14 amino acids. Trimming took 8 bases from V and 1 from J, leaving 14 bases between them. Germline V CDR1 and CDR2: SGHTA, FQGNSA. CDR3 DNA sequence: TGTGCCAGCTTTCCCGGGACACAGAACACTGAAGCTTTCTTT. Its protein is CASFPGTQNTEAFF.

The J gene is TRBJ2-5, the V gene TRBV6-1; a weak D match, TRBD1 (5 bases). CDR3 length: 14 residues. V was trimmed by 1 base and J by 5 bases, leaving 11 bases between them. Germline V CDR1 and CDR2: MNHNS, SASEGT. The CDR3 nucleotides read TGTGCCAGCAGTGAAGTGACAGCGACTGAGACCCAGTACTTC. Translating gives CASSEVTATETQYF.

This clonotype was observed at least ten times. This chain links TRBV29-1 with TRBJ2-3, with TRBD2 identical over 14 bases. Germline CDR1 is SQVTM and CDR2 is ANQGSEA. The CDR3 spans 16 residues. Trimming cost V 2 bases and J 2 bases; bases outside gene matches: 3. CDR3 region: CSVEMGLAGDTDTQYF. CDR3 nucleotide sequence: TGCAGCGTTGAAATGGGACTAGCGGGGGACACAGATACGCAGTATTTT.

The chain combines TRBV7-2 with TRBJ1-5, with a possible D match to TRBD1 (6 bases). Trimming shortened V by 5 bases and J by 2 bases, and 19 bases separated the two germline ends. Germline V lookup: CDR1 SGHTA, CDR2 FQGNSA. CDR3 length equals 17 residues. CDR3 region: CASSRTGTRAGNQPQHF. Here the CDR3 DNA reads TGTGCCAGCAGCCGTACAGGGACTCGGGCAGGCAATCAGCCCCAGCATTTT.

The chain couples TRBV7-2 to TRBJ1-2; 10 bases line up with TRBD1. J lost 8 bases, V lost 5 bases, and 8 bases had no gene match. The CDR3 runs to 14 residues. Germline V lookup: CDR1 SGHTA, CDR2 FQGNSA. CDR3 sequence (DNA): TGTGCCAGCAGCCTTGGGACAGGGGAGGGCGGCTACACCTTC. It translates to CASSLGTGEGGYTF. Drawing the rest from reference TRBV7-2 and TRBJ1-2, the complete variable domain is GAGVSQSPSNKVTEKGKDVELRCDPISGHTALYWYRQSLGQGLEFLIYFQGNSAPDKSGLPSDRFSAERTGGSVSTLTIQRTQQEDSAVYLCASSLGTGEGGYTFGSGTRLTVV.

This clonotype was seen a handful of times. The chain couples TRBV11-2 to TRBJ2-7; the D is unclear. This CDR3 contains 14 residues. Germline CDR1 reads SGHAT; CDR2 reads FQNNGV. Trimming shortened V by 1 base and J by 1 base, and 8 bases separated the two germline ends. CDR3 residues: CASSLGQLSYEQYV. CDR3 nucleotides: TGTGCCAGCAGCTTAGGCCAGCTTTCCTACGAGCAGTACGTC.

This chain links TRBV11-2 with TRBJ2-2; D unclear. Germline V gene lookup returns CDR1 SGHAT and CDR2 FQNNGV. This CDR3 is built from 13 residues. With 5 bases removed from V and 4 bases from J, the gap between germline ends came to 8 bases. CDR3 in amino acids: CASSVHSTGELFF. CDR3 nucleotide sequence: TGTGCCAGCAGCGTCCACAGCACCGGGGAGCTGTTTTTT.